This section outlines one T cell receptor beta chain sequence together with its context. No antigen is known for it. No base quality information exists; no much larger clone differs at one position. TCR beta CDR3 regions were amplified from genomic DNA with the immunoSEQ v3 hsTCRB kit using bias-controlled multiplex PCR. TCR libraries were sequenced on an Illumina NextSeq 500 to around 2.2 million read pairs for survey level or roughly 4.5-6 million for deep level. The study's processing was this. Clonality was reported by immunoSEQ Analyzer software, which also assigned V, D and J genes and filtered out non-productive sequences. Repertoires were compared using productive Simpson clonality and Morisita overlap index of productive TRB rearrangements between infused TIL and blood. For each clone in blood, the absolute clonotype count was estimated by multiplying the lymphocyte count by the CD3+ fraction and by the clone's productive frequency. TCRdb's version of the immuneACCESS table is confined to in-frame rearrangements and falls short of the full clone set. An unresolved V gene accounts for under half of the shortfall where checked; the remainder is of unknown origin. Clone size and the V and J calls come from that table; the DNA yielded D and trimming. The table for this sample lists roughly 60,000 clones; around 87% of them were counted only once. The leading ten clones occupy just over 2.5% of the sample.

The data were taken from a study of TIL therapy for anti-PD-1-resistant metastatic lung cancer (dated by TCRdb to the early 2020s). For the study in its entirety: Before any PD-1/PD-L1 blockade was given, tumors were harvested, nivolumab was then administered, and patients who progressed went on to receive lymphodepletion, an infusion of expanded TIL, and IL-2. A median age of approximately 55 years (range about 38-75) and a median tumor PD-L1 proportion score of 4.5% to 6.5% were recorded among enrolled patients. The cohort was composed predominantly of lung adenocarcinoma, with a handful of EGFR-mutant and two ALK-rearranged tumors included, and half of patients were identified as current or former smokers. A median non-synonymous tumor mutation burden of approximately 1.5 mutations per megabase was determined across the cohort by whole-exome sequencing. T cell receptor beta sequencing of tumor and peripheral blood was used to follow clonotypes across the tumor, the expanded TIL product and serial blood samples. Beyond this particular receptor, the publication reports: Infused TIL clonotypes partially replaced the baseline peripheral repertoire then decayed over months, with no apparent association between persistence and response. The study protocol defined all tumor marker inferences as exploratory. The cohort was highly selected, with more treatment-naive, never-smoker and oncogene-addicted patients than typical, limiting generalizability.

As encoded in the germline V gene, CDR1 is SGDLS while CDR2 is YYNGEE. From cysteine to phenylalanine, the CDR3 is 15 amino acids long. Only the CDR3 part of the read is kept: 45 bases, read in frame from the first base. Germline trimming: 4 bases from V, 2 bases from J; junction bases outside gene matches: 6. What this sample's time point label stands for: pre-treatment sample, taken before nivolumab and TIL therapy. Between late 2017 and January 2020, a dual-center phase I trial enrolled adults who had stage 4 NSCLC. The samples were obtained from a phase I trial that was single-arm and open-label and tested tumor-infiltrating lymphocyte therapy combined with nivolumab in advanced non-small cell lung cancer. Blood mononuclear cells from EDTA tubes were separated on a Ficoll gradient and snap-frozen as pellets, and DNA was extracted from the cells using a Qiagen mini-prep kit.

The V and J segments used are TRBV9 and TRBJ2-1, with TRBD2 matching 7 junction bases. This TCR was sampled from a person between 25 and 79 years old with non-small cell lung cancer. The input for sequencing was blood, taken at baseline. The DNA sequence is TGTGCCAGCAGCCTTAGCGGGTCGACCTACAATGAGCAGTTCTTC. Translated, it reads CASSLSGSTYNEQFF.